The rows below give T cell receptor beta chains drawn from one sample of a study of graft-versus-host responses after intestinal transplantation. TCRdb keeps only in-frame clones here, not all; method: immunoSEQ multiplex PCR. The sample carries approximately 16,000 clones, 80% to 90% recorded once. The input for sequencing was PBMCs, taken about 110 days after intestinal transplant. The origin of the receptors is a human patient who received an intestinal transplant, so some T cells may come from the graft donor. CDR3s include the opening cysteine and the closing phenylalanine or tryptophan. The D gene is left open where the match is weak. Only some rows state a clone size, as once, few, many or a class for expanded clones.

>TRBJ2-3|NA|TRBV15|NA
TGTGCCACCAGCAGGGGACCGGGGACAGATACGCAGTATTTT
CATSRGPGTDTQYF
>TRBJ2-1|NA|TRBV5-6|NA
TGTGCCAGCAGCTTCCCGGGACATCCTGACAATGAGCAGTTCTTC
CASSFPGHPDNEQFF
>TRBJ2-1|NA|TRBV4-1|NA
TGCGCCAGCAGCCAAGATAGGGGGACAAACTACAATGAGCAGTTCTTC
CASSQDRGTNYNEQFF
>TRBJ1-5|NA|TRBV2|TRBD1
TGTGCCAGCAGGGGACAGCCGCTCAGCAATCAGCCCCAGCATTTT
CASRGQPLSNQPQHF
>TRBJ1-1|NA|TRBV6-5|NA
TGTGCCAGCAGTTCCGTGTCCGGGGGCAACACTGAAGCTTTCTTT
CASSSVSGGNTEAFF
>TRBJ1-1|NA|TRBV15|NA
TGTGCCACCAGCAGAGACGGCCGGTTGAACACTGAAGCTTTCTTT
CATSRDGRLNTEAFF
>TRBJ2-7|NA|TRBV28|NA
TGTGCCAGCAGTTTAAAAGGCTACGAGCAGTACTTC
CASSLKGYEQYF
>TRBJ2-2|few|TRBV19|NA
TGTGCCAGTAGTATAGTCGTGGGGGAGCTGTTTTTT
CASSIVVGELFF
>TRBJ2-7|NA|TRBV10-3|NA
TGTGCCATCAGTGAGGGACTAGGGGGGTACGAGCAGTACTTC
CAISEGLGGYEQYF
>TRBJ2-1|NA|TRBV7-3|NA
TGTGCCAGCAGCTTGGACTCCTACAATGAGCAGTTCTTC
CASSLDSYNEQFF
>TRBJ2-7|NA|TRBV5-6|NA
TGTGCCAGCAGCTTGGGTGGGGTTGGAGAGCAGTACTTC
CASSLGGVGEQYF
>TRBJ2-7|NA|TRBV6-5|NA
TGTGCCAGCAGGTCCGACAGTTACGAGCAGTACTTC
CASRSDSYEQYF
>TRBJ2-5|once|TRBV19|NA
TGTGCCAGTAGTATCCCTCAGTCAGGGCGAGAGACCCAGTACTTC
CASSIPQSGRETQYF
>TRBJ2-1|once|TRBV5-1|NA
TGCGCCAGCAGCTTGGTGCAGTGGAATGAGCAGTTCTTC
CASSLVQWNEQFF
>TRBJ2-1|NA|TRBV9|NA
TGTGCCAGCAGCCCAGGGGGGGATGCTGAGCAGTTCTTC
CASSPGGDAEQFF
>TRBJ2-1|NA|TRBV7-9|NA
TGTGCCAGCAGCCCACCCCGGGACTTCAATGAGCAGTTCTTC
CASSPPRDFNEQFF
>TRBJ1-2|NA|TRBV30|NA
TGTGCCTGGAGTGTGGCAAGGGGGGATGGCTACACCTTC
CAWSVARGDGYTF
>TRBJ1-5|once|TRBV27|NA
TGTGCCAGCAGTTTATCGTCCCGGGGGCAGCCCCAGCATTTT
CASSLSSRGQPQHF
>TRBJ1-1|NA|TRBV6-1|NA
TGTGCCAGCAGTGATCGAGGAGAGGTCACTGAAGCTTTCTTT
CASSDRGEVTEAFF
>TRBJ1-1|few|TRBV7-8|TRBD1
TGTGCCAGCAGAGCCACGACAGGGGCTGAAGCTTTCTTT
CASRATTGAEAFF
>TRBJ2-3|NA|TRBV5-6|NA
TGTGCCAGCAGCTTGTGGGACCTCACAGATACGCAGTATTTT
CASSLWDLTDTQYF
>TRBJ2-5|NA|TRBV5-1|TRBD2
TGCGCCAGCAGCTCGCCGGGGGGGCGGCAGACCCAGTACTTC
CASSSPGGRQTQYF
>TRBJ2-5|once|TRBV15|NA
TGTGCCACCAGCAGAGTTGGGGTAATACAAGAGACCCAGTACTTC
CATSRVGVIQETQYF
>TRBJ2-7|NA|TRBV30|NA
TGTGCCTGGAGTGTACTTCTATCCTACGAGCAGTACTTC
CAWSVLLSYEQYF
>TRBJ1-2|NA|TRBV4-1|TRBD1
TGCGCCAGCAGCCGAGGATGGGGGACAGACTCCTATGGCTACACCTTC
CASSRGWGTDSYGYTF
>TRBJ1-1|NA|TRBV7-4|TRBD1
TGTGCCAGCTCGCCCCGGACAGGGAAGGGCAGCTCCGGATTGAACACTGAAGCTTTCTTT
CASSPRTGKGSSGLNTEAFF
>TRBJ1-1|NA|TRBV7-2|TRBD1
TGTGCCAGCAGCTTATTCGTGGGCAGGGGGCGTAATACTGAAGCTTTCTTT
CASSLFVGRGRNTEAFF
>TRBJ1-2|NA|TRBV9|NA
TGTGCCAGCAGCGTAGGACAGGTGAACTATGGCTACACCTTC
CASSVGQVNYGYTF
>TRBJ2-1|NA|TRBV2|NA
TGTGCCAGCAGTGATGACGGGAGTAACAAGTTCTTC
CASSDDGSNKFF
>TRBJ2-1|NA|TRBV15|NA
TGTGCCACCAGCAACAGGTTTGAGAATGAGCAGTTCTTC
CATSNRFENEQFF
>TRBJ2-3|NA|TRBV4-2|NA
TGTGCCAGCAGCCAAGAACCGGGCACAGATACGCAGTATTTT
CASSQEPGTDTQYF
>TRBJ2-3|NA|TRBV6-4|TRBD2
TGTGCCAGCAGTGCCGGACTAGCGCCCACAGATACGCAGTATTTT
CASSAGLAPTDTQYF
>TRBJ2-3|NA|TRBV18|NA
TGTGCCAGCTCCCCAGAGGGCACAGATACGCAGTATTTT
CASSPEGTDTQYF
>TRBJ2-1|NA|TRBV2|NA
TGTGCCAGCACTCAACTCGGGCGGGGACCAGCCTACAATGAGCAGTTCTTC
CASTQLGRGPAYNEQFF
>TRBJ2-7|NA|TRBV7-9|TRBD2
TGTGCCAGCAGCTCGGGACTAGGCAAATTACGGCAGTACTTC
CASSSGLGKLRQYF
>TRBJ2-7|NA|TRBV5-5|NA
TGTGCCAGCAGCTTGGAGGTTTCGTTCGGTGCCAGGGACTACGAGCAGTACTTC
CASSLEVSFGARDYEQYF
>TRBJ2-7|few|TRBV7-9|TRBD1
TGTGCCAGCAGCTCGACAGGGGCCGAGCAGTACTTC
CASSSTGAEQYF
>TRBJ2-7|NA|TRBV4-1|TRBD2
TGCGCCAGCAGCCAAGAGCTAGCGGGAACCTCCTACGAGCAGTACTTC
CASSQELAGTSYEQYF
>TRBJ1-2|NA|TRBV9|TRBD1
TGTGCCAGCAGCCCGACCTGGGGGACAGGCGAGGGGACCTATGGCTACACCTTC
CASSPTWGTGEGTYGYTF
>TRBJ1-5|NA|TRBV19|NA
TGTGCCAGTAGGTCCTTGGGCAATCAGCCCCAGCATTTT
CASRSLGNQPQHF
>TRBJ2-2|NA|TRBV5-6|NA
TGTGCCAGCAGCTTGAACCCGGGGGACACCGGGGAGCTGTTTTTT
CASSLNPGDTGELFF